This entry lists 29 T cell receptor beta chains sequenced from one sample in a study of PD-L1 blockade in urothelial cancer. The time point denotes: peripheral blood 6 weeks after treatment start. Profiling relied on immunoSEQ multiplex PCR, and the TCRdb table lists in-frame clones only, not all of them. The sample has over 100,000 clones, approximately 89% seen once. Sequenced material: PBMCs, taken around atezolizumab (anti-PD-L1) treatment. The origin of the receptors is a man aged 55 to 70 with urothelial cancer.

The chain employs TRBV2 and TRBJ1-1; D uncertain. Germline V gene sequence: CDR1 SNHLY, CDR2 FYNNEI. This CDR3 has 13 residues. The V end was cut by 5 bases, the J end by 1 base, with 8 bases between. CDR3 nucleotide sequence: TGTGCCAGCAGTCTTGGGCAGAACACTGAAGCTTTCTTT. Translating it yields CASSLGQNTEAFF.

As DNA, the CDR3 is TGTGCCAGCAGCTTACAGGGGCGCCTTGCGCAGTATTTT. The encoded protein is CASSLQGRLAQYF. This chain connects TRBV11-2 to TRBJ2-3, with D tentatively TRBD1 (6 bases). Looked up from germline, CDR1 is SGHAT and CDR2 is FQNNGV. V was shortened by 2 bases and J by 10 bases, with 13 bases between the two germline ends. The CDR3 runs to 13 residues.

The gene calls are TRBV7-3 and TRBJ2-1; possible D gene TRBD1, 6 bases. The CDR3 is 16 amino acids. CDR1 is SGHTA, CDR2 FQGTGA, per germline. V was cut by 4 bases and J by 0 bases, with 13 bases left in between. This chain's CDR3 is CASSSSRGNSYNEQFF. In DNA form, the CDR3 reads TGTGCCAGCAGCTCGAGCAGGGGTAACTCCTACAATGAGCAGTTCTTC.

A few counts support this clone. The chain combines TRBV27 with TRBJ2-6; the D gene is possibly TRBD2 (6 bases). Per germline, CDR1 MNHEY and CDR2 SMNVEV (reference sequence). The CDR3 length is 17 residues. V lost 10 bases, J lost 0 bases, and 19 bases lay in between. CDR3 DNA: TGTGCCACCTCCCCAAGCACGGGGGACTCTGGGGCCAACGTCCTGACTTTC. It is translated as CATSPSTGDSGANVLTF.

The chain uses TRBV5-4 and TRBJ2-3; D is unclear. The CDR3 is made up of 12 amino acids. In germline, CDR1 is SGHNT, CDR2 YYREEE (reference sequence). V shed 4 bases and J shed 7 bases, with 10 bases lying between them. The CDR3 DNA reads TGTGCCAGCAGCATTCCGGAGAATACGCAGTATTTT. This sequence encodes CASSIPENTQYF.

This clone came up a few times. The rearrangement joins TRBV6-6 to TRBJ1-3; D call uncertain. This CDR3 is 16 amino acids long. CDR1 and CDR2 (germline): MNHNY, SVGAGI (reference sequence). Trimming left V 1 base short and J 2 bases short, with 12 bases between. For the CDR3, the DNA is TGTGCCAGCAGTTACTTCGGGTCCTCCCCTGGAAACACCATATATTTT. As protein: CASSYFGSSPGNTIYF.

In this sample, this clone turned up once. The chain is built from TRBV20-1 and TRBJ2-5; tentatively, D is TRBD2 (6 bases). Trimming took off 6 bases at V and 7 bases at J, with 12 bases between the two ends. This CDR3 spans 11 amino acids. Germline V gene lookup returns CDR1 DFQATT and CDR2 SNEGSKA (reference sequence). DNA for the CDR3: TGCAGTGCGCGGGACCGGTTGACCCAGTACTTC. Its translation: CSARDRLTQYF.

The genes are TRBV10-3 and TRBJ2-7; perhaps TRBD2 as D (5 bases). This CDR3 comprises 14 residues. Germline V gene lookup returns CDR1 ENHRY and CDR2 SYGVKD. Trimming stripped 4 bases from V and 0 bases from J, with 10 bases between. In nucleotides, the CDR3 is TGTGCCATCAGTGTCGACTATAGCTCCTACGAGCAGTACTTC. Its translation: CAISVDYSSYEQYF.

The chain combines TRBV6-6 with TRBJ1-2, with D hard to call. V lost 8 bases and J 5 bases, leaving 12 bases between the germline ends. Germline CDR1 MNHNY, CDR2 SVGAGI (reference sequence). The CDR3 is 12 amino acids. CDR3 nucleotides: TGTGCCAGCTTTGTCGGGGTGTATGGCTACACCTTC. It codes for CASFVGVYGYTF.

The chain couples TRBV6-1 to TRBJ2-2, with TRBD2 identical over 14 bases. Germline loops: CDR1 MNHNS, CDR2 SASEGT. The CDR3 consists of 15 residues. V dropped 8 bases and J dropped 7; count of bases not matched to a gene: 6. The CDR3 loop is CASVGLAGGGGELFF. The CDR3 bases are TGTGCCAGCGTCGGACTAGCGGGGGGCGGCGGGGAGCTGTTTTTT.

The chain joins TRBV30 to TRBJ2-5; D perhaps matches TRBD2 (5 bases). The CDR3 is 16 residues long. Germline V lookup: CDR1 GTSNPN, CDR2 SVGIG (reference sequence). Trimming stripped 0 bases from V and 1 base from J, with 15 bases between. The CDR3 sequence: CAWSVPGISSQETQYF. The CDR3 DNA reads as TGTGCCTGGAGTGTACCGGGGATTAGTTCCCAAGAGACCCAGTACTTC.

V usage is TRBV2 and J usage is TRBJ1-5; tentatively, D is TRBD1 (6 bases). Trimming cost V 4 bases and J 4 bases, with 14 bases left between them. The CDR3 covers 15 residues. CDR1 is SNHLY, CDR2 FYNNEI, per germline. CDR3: CASSVQGTHNQPQHF. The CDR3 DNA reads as TGTGCCAGCAGTGTGCAGGGGACACATAATCAGCCCCAGCATTTT.

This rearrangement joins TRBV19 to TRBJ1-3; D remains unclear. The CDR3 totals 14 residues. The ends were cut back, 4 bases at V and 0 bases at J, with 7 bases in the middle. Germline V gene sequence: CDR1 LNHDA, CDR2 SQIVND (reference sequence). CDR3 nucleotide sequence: TGTGCCAGTAGTACCGTCTCCTCTGGAAACACCATATATTTT. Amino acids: CASSTVSSGNTIYF.

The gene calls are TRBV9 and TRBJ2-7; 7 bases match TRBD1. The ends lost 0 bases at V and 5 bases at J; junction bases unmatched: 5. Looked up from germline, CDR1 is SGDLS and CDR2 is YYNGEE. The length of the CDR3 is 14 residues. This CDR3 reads CASSVGQGRDEQYF. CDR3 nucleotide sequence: TGTGCCAGCAGCGTAGGACAGGGTAGAGACGAGCAGTACTTC.

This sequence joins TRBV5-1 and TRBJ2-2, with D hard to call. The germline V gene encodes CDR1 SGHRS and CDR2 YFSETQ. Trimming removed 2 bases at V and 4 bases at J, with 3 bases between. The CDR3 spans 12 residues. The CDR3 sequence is CASSFSTGELFF. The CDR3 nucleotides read TGCGCCAGCAGCTTTAGCACCGGGGAGCTGTTTTTT.

The CDR3 here is CASSPAGSATEAFF. DNA for the CDR3: TGTGCCAGCAGCCCCGCGGGGAGTGCCACTGAAGCTTTCTTT. The J gene is TRBJ1-1, the V gene TRBV7-2; D remains ambiguous. Trimming took off 5 bases at V and 4 bases at J, with 14 bases between the two ends. This CDR3 contains 14 residues. Per germline, CDR1 SGHTA and CDR2 FQGNSA.

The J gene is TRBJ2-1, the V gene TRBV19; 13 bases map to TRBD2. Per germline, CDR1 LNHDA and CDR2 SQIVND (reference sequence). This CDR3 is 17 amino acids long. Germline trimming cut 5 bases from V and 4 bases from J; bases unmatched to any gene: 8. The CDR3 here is CASSAGTSGAGYNEQFF. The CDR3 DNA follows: TGTGCCAGTAGTGCCGGGACTAGCGGGGCCGGGTACAATGAGCAGTTCTTC.

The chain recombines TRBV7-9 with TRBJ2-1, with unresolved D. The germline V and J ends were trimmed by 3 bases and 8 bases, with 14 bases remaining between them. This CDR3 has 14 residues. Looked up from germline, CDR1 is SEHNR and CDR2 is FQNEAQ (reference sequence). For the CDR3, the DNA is TGTGCCAGCAGCTTGGGCCAGACCTCCGATGAGCAGTTCTTC. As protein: CASSLGQTSDEQFF.

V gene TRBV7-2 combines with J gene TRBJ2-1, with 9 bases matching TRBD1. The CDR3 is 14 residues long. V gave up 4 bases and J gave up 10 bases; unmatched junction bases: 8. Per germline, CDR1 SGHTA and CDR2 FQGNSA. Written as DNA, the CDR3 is TGTGCCAGCAGCTCCGGGACAGGGTCCTCAGAGCAGTTCTTC. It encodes CASSSGTGSSEQFF.

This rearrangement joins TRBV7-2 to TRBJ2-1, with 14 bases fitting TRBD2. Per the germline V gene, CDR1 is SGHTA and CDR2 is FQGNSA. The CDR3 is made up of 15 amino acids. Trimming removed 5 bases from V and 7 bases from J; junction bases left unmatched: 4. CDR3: CASSRGLAGVNEQFF. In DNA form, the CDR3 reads TGTGCCAGCAGCCGGGGACTAGCGGGAGTTAATGAGCAGTTCTTC.

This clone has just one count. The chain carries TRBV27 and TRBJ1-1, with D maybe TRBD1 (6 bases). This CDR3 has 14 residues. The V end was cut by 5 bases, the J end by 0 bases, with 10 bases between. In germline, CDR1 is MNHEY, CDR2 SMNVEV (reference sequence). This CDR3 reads CASSRGGLNTEAFF. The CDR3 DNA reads TGTGCCAGCAGTCGGGGGGGGCTGAACACTGAAGCTTTCTTT.

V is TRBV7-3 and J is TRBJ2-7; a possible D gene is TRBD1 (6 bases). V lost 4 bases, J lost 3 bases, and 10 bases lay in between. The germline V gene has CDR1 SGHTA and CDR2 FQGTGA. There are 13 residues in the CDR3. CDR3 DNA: TGTGCCAGCAGCTCCGGACAGAGCTACGAGCAGTACTTC. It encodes CASSSGQSYEQYF.

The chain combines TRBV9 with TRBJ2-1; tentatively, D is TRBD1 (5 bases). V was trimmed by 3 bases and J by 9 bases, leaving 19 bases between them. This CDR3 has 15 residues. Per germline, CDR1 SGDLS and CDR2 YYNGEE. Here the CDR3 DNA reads TGTGCCAGCAGCGCAACAGGCCACACCGACGGTGAGCAGTTCTTC. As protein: CASSATGHTDGEQFF.

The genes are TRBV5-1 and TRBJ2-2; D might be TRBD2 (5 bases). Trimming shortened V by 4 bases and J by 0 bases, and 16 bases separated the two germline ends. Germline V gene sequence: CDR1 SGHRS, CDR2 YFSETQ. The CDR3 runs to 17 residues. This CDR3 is CASSGSDRWANTGELFF. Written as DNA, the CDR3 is TGCGCCAGCAGCGGGAGTGACCGGTGGGCGAACACCGGGGAGCTGTTTTTT.

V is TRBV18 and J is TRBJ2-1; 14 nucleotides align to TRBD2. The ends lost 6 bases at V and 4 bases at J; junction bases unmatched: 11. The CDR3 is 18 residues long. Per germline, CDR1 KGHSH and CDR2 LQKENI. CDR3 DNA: TGTGCCAGCTCCCCGCCGGGACTAGCGGGAGCGATATACAATGAGCAGTTCTTC. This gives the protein CASSPPGLAGAIYNEQFF. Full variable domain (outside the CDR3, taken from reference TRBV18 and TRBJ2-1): NAGVMQNPRHLVRRRGQEARLRCSPMKGHSHVYWYRQLPEEGLKFMVYLQKENIIDESGMPKERFSAEFPKEGPSILRIQQVVRGDSAAYFCASSPPGLAGAIYNEQFFGPGTRLTVL.

CDR3 nucleotide sequence: TGTGCCAGCAGCTTCCTTTACGAGCAGTACTTC. Translated, it gives CASSFLYEQYF. The chain combines TRBV11-2 with TRBJ2-7, with no clear D. The length of the CDR3 is 11 residues. The germline V and J ends were trimmed by 3 bases and 4 bases, with 4 bases remaining between them. Germline CDR1 SGHAT, CDR2 FQNNGV.

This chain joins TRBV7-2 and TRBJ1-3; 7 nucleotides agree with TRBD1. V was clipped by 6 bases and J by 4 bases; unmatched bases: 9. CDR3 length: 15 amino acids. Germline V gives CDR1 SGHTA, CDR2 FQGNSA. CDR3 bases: TGTGCCAGCAGGACAGGGTTAAGGCAGGGAAACACCATATATTTT. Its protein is CASRTGLRQGNTIYF.

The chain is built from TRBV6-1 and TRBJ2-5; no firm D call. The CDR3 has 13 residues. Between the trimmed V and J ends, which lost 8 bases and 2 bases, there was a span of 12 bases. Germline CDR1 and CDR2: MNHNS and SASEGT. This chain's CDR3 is CASVPRIQETQYF. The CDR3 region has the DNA TGTGCCAGCGTTCCTAGAATTCAAGAGACCCAGTACTTC.

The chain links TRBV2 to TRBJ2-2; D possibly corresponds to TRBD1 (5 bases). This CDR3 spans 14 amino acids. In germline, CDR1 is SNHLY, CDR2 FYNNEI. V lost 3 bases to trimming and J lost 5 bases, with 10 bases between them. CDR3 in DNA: TGTGCCAGCAGTGACAGGGTGGGAACCGGGGAGCTGTTTTTT. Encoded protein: CASSDRVGTGELFF.